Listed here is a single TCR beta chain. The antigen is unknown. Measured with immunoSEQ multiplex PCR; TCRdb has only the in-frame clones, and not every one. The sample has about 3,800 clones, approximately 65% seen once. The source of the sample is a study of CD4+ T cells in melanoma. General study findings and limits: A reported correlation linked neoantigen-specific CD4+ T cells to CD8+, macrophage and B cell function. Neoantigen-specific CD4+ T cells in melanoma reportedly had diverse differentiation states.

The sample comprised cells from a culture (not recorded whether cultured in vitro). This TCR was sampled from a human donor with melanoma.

The CDR3 DNA reads as TGTGCCAGTAGTATAGGGGCGAACACTGAAGCTTTCTTT. Residues: CASSIGANTEAFF. The chain links TRBV19 to TRBJ1-1; D remains unclear. The ends were cut back, 1 base at V and 1 base at J, with 4 bases in the middle. The CDR3 is 13 residues long. Germline CDR1 is LNHDA and CDR2 is SQIVND (reference sequence).